This TCR beta chain derives from a study of a mutant IDH1 vaccine in newly diagnosed glioma. At the level of the study: Participants attended visit V12, the safety follow-up, at week 35, and then attended visit V13 at week 47. Study-level findings and limits: Seemingly, top peripheral T cell clonotype changes bore no relation to pseudoprogression.

Time point noted: week 35, safety follow-up. In every dose of vaccine, 300 ug of mutant IDH1 20-mer peptide was given alongside topical imiquimod. Sequencing used immunoSEQ multiplex PCR; TCRdb keeps in-frame clones, though not all of them. The table records 35,000 to 45,000 clones, about 80% of them present only once. Concerning this clone itself: Its antigen is as yet unknown.

The material sequenced was PBMCs, taken from a glioma patient whose treatment included an IDH1 peptide vaccine. This TCR was sampled from a woman aged 45-65 years with glioma.

The CDR3 protein is CASNPGRNSYEQYF. CDR3 DNA sequence: TGTGCCAGCAATCCGGGACGGAACTCCTACGAGCAGTACTTC. The chain is built from TRBV2 and TRBJ2-7; either TRBD1 or TRBD2 may supply D (5 bases each). CDR3 length: 14 amino acids. V dropped 7 bases and J dropped 0 bases, with 13 bases sitting between them. CDR1 SNHLY and CDR2 FYNNEI come from the germline V gene. The full variable domain, in which reference TRBV2 and TRBJ2-7 provide the parts outside the CDR3, is EPEVTQTPSHQVTQMGQEVILRCVPISNHLYFYWYRQILGQKVEFLVSFYNNEISEKSEIFDDQFSVERPDGSNFTLKIRSTKLEDSAMYFCASNPGRNSYEQYFGPGTRLTVT.